What follows are 27 T cell receptor beta chains derived from one specimen sequenced in a study of shared clonotypes between healthy human individuals. Some clones are missing from TCRdb's copy, which holds only in-frame ones; the method was immunoSEQ multiplex PCR. Among hundreds of thousands of clones listed, 95% were seen once. Selected positively for CCR7 and CD45RO-negative, naive CD8 cells excluded terminally differentiated effector memory CD45RA+ cells. Sequenced sample: naive CD8+ T cells sorted from blood. Receptors were obtained from a woman aged 25 to 39 in good health.

This sequence joins TRBV27 and TRBJ2-7, with a possible D match to TRBD2 (5 bases). The CDR3 sequence is 14 residues long. Looked up from germline, CDR1 is MNHEY and CDR2 is SMNVEV (reference sequence). The V end was cut by 4 bases, the J end by 3 bases, with 13 bases between. The CDR3 loop reads CASSSLAGIYEQYF. The CDR3 nucleotides are TGTGCCAGCAGTTCATTGGCGGGCATCTACGAGCAGTACTTC.

The J gene is TRBJ2-5, the V gene TRBV13; no definite D call. The CDR3 is 12 residues long. Germline CDR1 is PRHDT and CDR2 is FYEKMQ (reference sequence). V gave up 6 bases and J gave up 0 bases, with 5 bases separating them. The CDR3 loop reads CASRGNQETQYF. The CDR3 DNA follows: TGTGCCAGCAGGGGGAACCAAGAGACCCAGTACTTC.

V gene TRBV27 combines with J gene TRBJ1-5; 7 nucleotides line up with TRBD1. The CDR3 is 15 amino acids. Germline CDR1 reads MNHEY; CDR2 reads SMNVEV (reference sequence). The J segment lost 5 bases and the V segment lost 5 bases, leaving 9 bases of the junction unmatched. In DNA, the CDR3 is TGTGCCAGCAGTCAAGGGACAGCGGAGCATCAGCCCCAGCATTTT. Protein product: CASSQGTAEHQPQHF.

This clone was counted once. The CDR3 DNA reads TGTGCCAGCAGTCCGGGACAGGTGGTTTACGAGCAGTACTTC. Amino acids: CASSPGQVVYEQYF. V and J are TRBV28 and TRBJ2-7, with 8 bases fitting TRBD1. The CDR3 loop spans 14 amino acids. J was trimmed by 4 bases and V by 5 bases; bases with no gene match: 7. The germline gives CDR1 MDHEN, CDR2 SYDVKM.

The genes are TRBV28 and TRBJ2-7, with D perhaps TRBD1 (6 bases). The CDR3 extends over 12 amino acids. With 6 bases removed from V and 3 bases from J, the gap between germline ends came to 9 bases. Germline CDR1 is MDHEN and CDR2 is SYDVKM. Here the CDR3 reads CASRTDSYEQYF. The CDR3 DNA is TGTGCCAGCAGAACGGACAGCTACGAGCAGTACTTC.

The CDR3 loop reads CASIERGQGFYEQYF. The CDR3 DNA follows: TGTGCCAGCATCGAACGGGGACAGGGCTTCTACGAGCAGTACTTC. This chain connects TRBV6-1 to TRBJ2-7; 9 bases map to TRBD1. The V segment lost 7 bases and the J segment 3 bases; nucleotides outside the gene matches: 10. The germline gives CDR1 MNHNS, CDR2 SASEGT. The CDR3 runs 15 residues.

The chain links TRBV4-1 to TRBJ2-7; TRBD2 agrees at 11 bases. CDR1 MGHRA and CDR2 YSYEKL come from the germline V gene. The J segment lost 1 base and the V segment lost 1 base, leaving 3 bases of the junction unmatched. The CDR3 consists of 16 residues. The CDR3 DNA reads TGCGCCAGCAGCCAAGCACTAGCGGGAGCGTCCTACGAGCAGTACTTC. Translated: CASSQALAGASYEQYF.

This sequence joins TRBV27 and TRBJ2-7; 10 nucleotides match TRBD2. Germline CDR1 is MNHEY and CDR2 is SMNVEV (reference sequence). This CDR3 spans 17 amino acids. V was pared by 0 bases and J by 5 bases, with 10 bases of the junction left unmatched. CDR3 nucleotides: TGTGCCAGCAGTTTATCACCAGAGCGGGAGGGCCTCCACGAGCAGTACTTC. As protein: CASSLSPEREGLHEQYF.

The V gene is TRBV11-2, the J gene TRBJ2-2; a weak D match, TRBD2 (6 bases). Germline V gives CDR1 SGHAT, CDR2 FQNNGV. There are 14 residues in the CDR3. V gave up 4 bases and J gave up 5 bases, with 11 bases separating them. CDR3 DNA sequence: TGTGCCAGCAGCTCGCCTGGGGGGACCGGGGAGCTGTTTTTT. Translating it yields CASSSPGGTGELFF.

The chain has TRBV28 and TRBJ2-7; D is unresolved. The CDR3 has 14 amino acids. V was cut by 2 bases and J by 2 bases, with 10 bases left in between. Germline values: CDR1 MDHEN, CDR2 SYDVKM. DNA for the CDR3: TGTGCCAGCAGTTTAGGGCGCCTACCCTACGAGCAGTACTTC. It is translated as CASSLGRLPYEQYF.

The chain uses TRBV28 and TRBJ2-7, with D possibly TRBD2 on 6 matching bases. V was shortened by 1 base and J by 3 bases, with 10 bases between the two germline ends. The germline V gene has CDR1 MDHEN and CDR2 SYDVKM. CDR3 length equals 14 residues. As DNA, the CDR3 is TGTGCCAGCAGTTTATTAAGAGCGGGCTACGAGCAGTACTTC. Protein sequence: CASSLLRAGYEQYF.

The chain joins TRBV13 to TRBJ2-2, with D uncertain. CDR3 length equals 16 residues. The V end was cut by 5 bases, the J end by 7 bases, with 20 bases between. In germline, CDR1 is PRHDT, CDR2 FYEKMQ (reference sequence). This CDR3 is CASSPEFEKRGGELFF. The CDR3 nucleotides are TGTGCCAGCAGCCCTGAGTTTGAGAAACGAGGCGGGGAGCTGTTTTTT.

This chain uses TRBV29-1 with TRBJ2-7; TRBD2 aligns across 8 bases. Germline values: CDR1 SQVTM, CDR2 ANQGSEA. Unmatched junction bases numbered 8, after V lost 0 bases and J lost 1 base. CDR3 length: 16 amino acids. CDR3 in amino acids: CSVEEKLAEASYEQYF. DNA for the CDR3: TGCAGCGTTGAAGAGAAACTAGCGGAAGCATCCTACGAGCAGTACTTC.

This chain uses TRBV15 with TRBJ1-1; D might be TRBD1 (5 bases). Looked up from germline, CDR1 is LNHNV and CDR2 is YYDKDF (reference sequence). V lost 7 bases to trimming and J lost 0 bases, with 24 bases between them. The CDR3 has 18 residues. The CDR3 DNA reads TGTGCCACCAAAGGCCTCGGAGGACTGGGGCAAATGAACACTGAAGCTTTCTTT. Translation gives CATKGLGGLGQMNTEAFF.

This chain joins TRBV10-2 and TRBJ2-7; the match to TRBD1 covers 9 bases. Germline loops: CDR1 WSHSY, CDR2 SAAADI. V trimming: 5 bases; J trimming: 4 bases; junction bases outside the gene matches: 6. The CDR3 sequence is 14 residues long. The CDR3: CASSTGGPTYEQYF. For the CDR3, the DNA is TGCGCCAGCAGTACAGGGGGCCCGACTTACGAGCAGTACTTC.

This sequence joins TRBV21-1 and TRBJ1-5. TRBV21-1 constitutes a pseudogene. The CDR3 spans 9 residues. The CDR3 DNA sequence: TGTGCCACCTATAGGACCCAGCATTTT. This encodes CATYRTQHF.

The rearrangement links TRBV10-3 to TRBJ2-7; 9 nucleotides match TRBD1. V gave up 9 bases and J gave up 4 bases; unmatched junction bases: 7. The CDR3 has 13 amino acids. CDR1 and CDR2 from the germline V gene are ENHRY and SYGVKD. CDR3 bases: TGTGCCATGACCGCGGGACAGGGTTACGAGCAGTACTTC. Protein sequence: CAMTAGQGYEQYF.

The chain links TRBV5-6 to TRBJ1-5, with TRBD1 matching over 7 bases. The CDR3 extends over 14 amino acids. The V segment lost 2 bases and the J segment 6 bases; nucleotides outside the gene matches: 5. Germline CDR1 is SGHDT and CDR2 is YYEEEE. CDR3 DNA sequence: TGTGCCAGCAGCTTCCGACAGGGACGTCAGCCCCAGCATTTT. Its translation: CASSFRQGRQPQHF.

The rearrangement links TRBV6-5 to TRBJ2-7; 8 positions agree with TRBD2. CDR3 size: 14 residues. Germline CDR1 reads MNHEY; CDR2 reads SVGAGI. Losses at the gene ends were 0 bases for V and 7 bases for J; bases not matched to a gene: 5. The chain's CDR3 is CASSYSLGGGEQYF. The CDR3 DNA reads TGTGCCAGCAGTTACTCCTTAGGCGGGGGGGAGCAGTACTTC.

This clone was recorded once. The chain carries TRBV14 and TRBJ2-7, with 9 bases fitting TRBD1. From germline, CDR1 is SGHDN and CDR2 FVKESK. Trimming took 4 bases from V and 4 from J; bases not matched to a gene: 5. The CDR3 contains 14 residues. CDR3 nucleotides: TGTGCCAGCAGCCTTACAGGGGGCATGTACGAGCAGTACTTC. This sequence encodes CASSLTGGMYEQYF.

The CDR3 coding sequence is TGTGCCAGCAGCTTAGGCGGGGAGGGGACCGGGGAGCTGTTTTTT. It yields the protein CASSLGGEGTGELFF. The chain links TRBV11-2 to TRBJ2-2; 7 nucleotides line up with TRBD2. Germline loops: CDR1 SGHAT, CDR2 FQNNGV. The CDR3 sequence is 15 residues long. V lost 1 base and J lost 5; bases outside the gene matches: 4.

V gene TRBV5-1 combines with J gene TRBJ1-3, with D hard to call. This CDR3 has 13 amino acids. Trimming left V 4 bases short and J 0 bases short, with 5 bases between. CDR1 and CDR2 from the germline V gene are SGHRS and YFSETQ. As DNA, the CDR3 is TGCGCCAGCAGCGGTGGCTCTGGAAACACCATATATTTT. Protein product: CASSGGSGNTIYF.

This rearrangement joins TRBV27 to TRBJ2-7, with 9 bases lining up with TRBD2. Germline CDR1 and CDR2: MNHEY and SMNVEV (reference sequence). The CDR3 runs to 16 residues. Unmatched junction bases numbered 11, after V lost 6 bases and J lost 2 bases. The CDR3 region is CASSQGRLAGPYEQYF. The CDR3, as DNA: TGTGCCAGCAGCCAGGGGCGTCTAGCGGGACCCTACGAGCAGTACTTC.

V usage is TRBV14 and J usage is TRBJ2-7; 7 nucleotides line up with TRBD1. This CDR3 has 15 amino acids. The V gene's germline CDR1 is SGHDN and CDR2 FVKESK. Germline trimming cut 1 base from V and 3 bases from J; bases unmatched to any gene: 6. The CDR3 coding sequence is TGTGCCAGCAGCCAAGTTCGGGACAGTTTCTACGAGCAGTACTTC. Translated, it gives CASSQVRDSFYEQYF.

The chain employs TRBV7-9 and TRBJ2-5; TRBD2 might be the D (6 bases). Trimming shortened V by 4 bases and J by 5 bases, and 23 bases separated the two germline ends. The germline V gene encodes CDR1 SEHNR and CDR2 FQNEAQ (reference sequence). The CDR3 runs to 17 residues. The CDR3 protein is CASSSPRAGRYEETQYF. The DNA for the CDR3 is TGTGCCAGCAGCTCCCCCAGGGCGGGGCGTTACGAGGAGACCCAGTACTTC.

This clone was observed a single time. V is TRBV30 and J is TRBJ2-7, with 7 bases that match TRBD1. Germline values: CDR1 GTSNPN, CDR2 SVGIG (reference sequence). This CDR3 spans 13 amino acids. V dropped 2 bases and J dropped 0; count of bases not matched to a gene: 1. For the CDR3, the DNA is TGTGCCTGGAGTCGGGACAGCTCCTACGAGCAGTACTTC. It codes for CAWSRDSSYEQYF.

The chain recombines TRBV4-1 with TRBJ1-1; D gene uncertain. The germline CDR1 and CDR2 sequences are MGHRA and YSYEKL. The CDR3 length is 14 residues. The V gene lost 6 bases and the J gene lost 1 base, with 12 bases spanning the gap. The CDR3, as DNA: TGCGCCAGCAGTAGTATACGGGGGAACACTGAAGCTTTCTTT. Translation: CASSSIRGNTEAFF.